The rows below give T cell receptor beta chains drawn from one sample of a study of identical twins. TCRdb reanalysed the 5' RACE reads using MiXCR and keeps one entry per CDR3 protein. The profile shows hundreds of thousands of distinct CDR3 sequences, around 7% of them singletons. This sample was shared with a second study, whose subject was yellow fever vaccine responses in identical twins.

The specimen sequenced was memory (CD45RO+) T cells sorted from blood. These receptors were collected from a woman under 30 in good health. The CDR3 runs from the conserved cysteine through the conserved F or W. Clone size appears in some rows only: once, few, many, or a class for an expanded clone.

j_gene,v_gene,abundance,CDR3aa
TRBJ1-5,TRBV20-1,many,CSASAGSGQPQHF
TRBJ2-2,TRBV28,.,CASSFLGGDTGELFF
TRBJ2-5,TRBV4-1,many,CASSQISGTIETQYF
TRBJ1-5,TRBV20-1,many,CSAQGTGVNQPQHF
TRBJ2-4,TRBV27,.,CASRRDILAKNIQYF
TRBJ2-1,TRBV5-1,many,CASSRGDGSYNEQFF
TRBJ2-1,TRBV18,few,CASSRTGVSYNEQFF
TRBJ2-1,TRBV12-3/TRBV12-4,many,CASSFSGGMGEQFF
TRBJ1-3,TRBV7-6,many,CASSSSGDTGNTIYF
TRBJ2-1,TRBV20-1,.,CSAQTAGGMGEQFF
TRBJ2-1,TRBV4-1,.,CASSQVSGRGPHEQFF
TRBJ2-3,TRBV7-9,few,CASGSHKDTQYF
TRBJ2-1,TRBV4-2,many,CASSQDVWTSDYNEQFF
TRBJ2-5,TRBV20-1,many,CSARDNPETQYF
TRBJ2-7,TRBV20-1,few,CSASGQPYEQYF
TRBJ2-3,TRBV15,many,CATSRDPGGSGTDTQYF
TRBJ2-5,TRBV4-1,.,CASSPFGPQETQYF
TRBJ2-4,TRBV9,few,CASSVGGGSNIQYF
TRBJ2-3,TRBV5-6,.,CASSRRVLSTDTQYF
TRBJ2-5,TRBV20-1,few,CSASDARGTQYF
TRBJ2-3,TRBV12-3/TRBV12-4,many,CASRGGTDTQYF
TRBJ2-5,TRBV20-1,many,CSARDLEVGPAAYQETQYF
TRBJ2-3,TRBV2,many,CASSEGGYGLGDTQYF
TRBJ1-2,TRBV12-3/TRBV12-4,many,CASSFGQNYGYTF